The clone carrying this T cell receptor (beta chain) was recorded a few times. The source of the sample is a study of cytomegalovirus exposure and HLA in healthy donors. Between the trimmed V and J ends, which lost 0 bases and 5 bases, there was a span of 13 bases. The CDR3 covers 15 residues. The germline CDR1 and CDR2 sequences are SGHNT and YYREEE (reference sequence). Measured with immunoSEQ multiplex PCR; TCRdb has only the in-frame clones, and not every one. The data show about 150,000 clones, roughly 93% seen once. The chain links TRBV5-4 to TRBJ2-3, with D perhaps matching TRBD2 (5 bases). The sequenced sample consisted of PBMCs. The TCR comes from a man aged 18 to 29 in good health and CMV-seropositive. The CDR3 region is CASSLGLAIVDTQYF. CDR3 bases: TGTGCCAGCAGCTTGGGGCTAGCCATCGTAGATACGCAGTATTTT.